Following are 31 T cell receptor beta chains from one sample sequenced in a study of T cell responses to AZD1222 COVID-19 vaccine. The data were produced by immunoSEQ multiplex PCR, yet TCRdb's version contains in-frame clones alone and is incomplete. In the table there are about 120,000 clones, about 92% of which are singletons. Here the sequenced sample was peripheral blood, taken 28 days after the second AZD1222 dose. These receptors were collected from an adult who received the AZD1222 COVID-19 vaccine.

V is TRBV6-4 and J is TRBJ1-2, with D perhaps TRBD1 (5 bases). V lost 3 bases and J 5 bases, leaving 13 bases between the germline ends. Germline values: CDR1 MRHNA, CDR2 SNTAGT. This CDR3 region has 14 residues. In DNA, the CDR3 is TGTGCCAGCAGTGAGGCCGGGGCCAGATATGGCTACACCTTC. Encoded protein: CASSEAGARYGYTF.

The chain carries TRBV5-1 and TRBJ1-1, with 7 nucleotides matching TRBD1. CDR3 length equals 18 residues. V dropped 5 bases and J dropped 1; count of bases not matched to a gene: 17. Germline V lookup: CDR1 SGHRS, CDR2 YFSETQ. The CDR3 loop is CASRSGYLRGRGNTEAFF. The CDR3 DNA sequence: TGCGCCAGCAGATCGGGATACCTTAGGGGGCGGGGGAACACTGAAGCTTTCTTT. Full variable domain (remainder filled in from reference TRBV5-1 and TRBJ1-1): KAGVTQTPRYLIKTRGQQVTLSCSPISGHRSVSWYQQTPGQGLQFLFEYFSETQRNKGNFPGRFSGRQFSNSRSEMNVSTLELGDSALYLCASRSGYLRGRGNTEAFFGQGTRLTVV.

The chain is built from TRBV4-2 and TRBJ2-1; weak D call: TRBD1 (5 bases). The ends were cut back, 3 bases at V and 10 bases at J, with 10 bases in the middle. The germline V gene encodes CDR1 LGHNA and CDR2 YNFKEQ. The CDR3 length is 12 residues. CDR3 in amino acids: CASSHDSPEQFF. CDR3 DNA: TGTGCCAGCAGCCATGACAGCCCCGAGCAGTTCTTC.

This clone was seen a single time. The genes are TRBV19 and TRBJ2-5; 7 bases align to TRBD1. Germline CDR1 LNHDA, CDR2 SQIVND (reference sequence). Germline trimming cut 3 bases from V and 12 bases from J; bases unmatched to any gene: 7. This CDR3 comprises 12 residues. The CDR3 loop is CASSMTGLPKYF. DNA of the CDR3: TGTGCCAGTAGTATGACAGGGTTGCCGAAGTACTTC.

The gene calls are TRBV9 and TRBJ1-1, with 7 positions matching TRBD1. Germline V lookup: CDR1 SGDLS, CDR2 YYNGEE. The CDR3 has 16 amino acids. V was clipped by 3 bases and J by 4 bases; unmatched bases: 12. CDR3 in amino acids: CASSATPIGGTTEAFF. CDR3 nucleotide sequence: TGTGCCAGCAGCGCCACCCCCATAGGGGGCACCACTGAAGCTTTCTTT.

V usage is TRBV29-1 and J usage is TRBJ2-7; D is unclear. The CDR3 spans 10 residues. The germline gives CDR1 SQVTM, CDR2 ANQGSEA. Trimming left V 7 bases short and J 5 bases short, with 9 bases between. The CDR3 spells CSARANEQYF. The CDR3 region has the DNA TGCAGCGCCAGAGCGAACGAGCAGTACTTC.

The CDR3 nucleotides read TGTGCCATCAGTGTGGGGGGCTATGGCTACACCTTC. This gives the protein CAISVGGYGYTF. This chain connects TRBV10-3 to TRBJ1-2; TRBD1 is a possible D gene (5 bases). Germline CDR1 and CDR2: ENHRY and SYGVKD. The CDR3 covers 12 residues. V was clipped by 4 bases and J by 4 bases, with 7 bases between them.

The rearrangement joins TRBV15 to TRBJ1-3; D gene ambiguous. The V end was cut by 1 base, the J end by 4 bases, with 11 bases between. Germline loops: CDR1 LNHNV, CDR2 YYDKDF (reference sequence). The CDR3 is made up of 15 amino acids. This CDR3 is CATSRGKGGGNTIYF. The CDR3 region has the DNA TGTGCCACCAGCAGAGGGAAGGGAGGGGGAAACACCATATATTTT.

V and J are TRBV16 and TRBJ1-2; D gene ambiguous. Germline CDR1 KGHSY, CDR2 FQNENV. V lost 3 bases and J 1 base, leaving 9 bases between the germline ends. CDR3 length equals 14 residues. Here the CDR3 reads CASSQRDLNYGYTF. CDR3 DNA sequence: TGTGCCAGCAGCCAGAGGGATCTTAACTATGGCTACACCTTC. The entire variable domain, with the rest obtained from reference TRBV16 and TRBJ1-2, is as follows: GEEVAQTPKHLVRGEGQKAKLYCAPIKGHSYVFWYQQVLKNEFKFLISFQNENVFDETGMPKERFSAKCLPNSPCSLEIQATKLEDSAVYFCASSQRDLNYGYTFGSGTRLTVV.

The rearrangement joins TRBV7-6 to TRBJ2-7; 7 bases agree with TRBD2. Germline loops: CDR1 SGHVS, CDR2 FNYEAQ. V lost 5 bases and J lost 3; bases outside the gene matches: 7. This CDR3 is built from 14 residues. CDR3 coding DNA: TGTGCCAGCAGCCCAGCGGGACTCAACTACGAGCAGTACTTC. It codes for CASSPAGLNYEQYF.

The rearrangement uses TRBV7-2 and TRBJ2-5; 10 bases line up with TRBD2. Per germline, CDR1 SGHTA and CDR2 FQGNSA. After removal of 5 bases from V and 1 base from J, the junction contained 7 bases not matched to a gene. CDR3 size: 16 residues. The CDR3 loop is CASSASSGGGQETQYF. DNA of the CDR3: TGTGCCAGCAGCGCCTCTAGCGGGGGAGGCCAAGAGACCCAGTACTTC.

This clone occurred a few times. The CDR3 DNA is TGTGCCAGCAGTTCCCGGGGGACATATGGCTACACCTTC. It translates to CASSSRGTYGYTF. The rearrangement uses TRBV27 and TRBJ1-2; D perhaps matches TRBD1 (6 bases). The V gene's germline CDR1 is MNHEY and CDR2 SMNVEV (reference sequence). This CDR3 has 13 amino acids. V gave up 4 bases and J gave up 5 bases, with 11 bases separating them.

The chain uses TRBV6-5 and TRBJ2-3; 7 bases align to TRBD1. CDR3 size: 12 residues. After removal of 8 bases from V and 7 bases from J, the junction contained 6 bases not matched to a gene. Germline V gene lookup returns CDR1 MNHEY and CDR2 SVGAGI. CDR3 in amino acids: CASRGTANTQYF. The CDR3 DNA reads TGTGCCAGCCGAGGGACAGCGAATACGCAGTATTTT.

The rearrangement joins TRBV4-1 to TRBJ1-4; no definite D call. The CDR3 runs 15 residues. Trimming took off 4 bases at V and 0 bases at J, with 9 bases between the two ends. The germline gives CDR1 MGHRA, CDR2 YSYEKL. In nucleotides, the CDR3 is TGCGCCAGCAGCCTCGGTGGGGCAACTAATGAAAAACTGTTTTTT. Translation: CASSLGGATNEKLFF.

The V call is TRBV2, the J call TRBJ1-1; a possible D gene is TRBD1 (6 bases). Between the trimmed V and J ends, which lost 4 bases and 1 base, there was a span of 10 bases. Germline CDR1 reads SNHLY; CDR2 reads FYNNEI. The CDR3 loop spans 14 amino acids. CDR3 DNA: TGTGCCAGCAGTGGATTGACAGGGAACACTGAAGCTTTCTTT. Its translation is CASSGLTGNTEAFF.

The rearrangement joins TRBV6-5 to TRBJ2-2; D is possibly TRBD2 (5 bases). The CDR3 is 16 residues long. Germline V gives CDR1 MNHEY, CDR2 SVGAGI. With 4 bases removed from V and 1 base from J, the gap between germline ends came to 13 bases. The CDR3 here is CASSWSTGVNTGELFF. In nucleotides, the CDR3 is TGTGCCAGCAGTTGGTCCACCGGGGTGAACACCGGGGAGCTGTTTTTT.

V and J are TRBV28 and TRBJ1-1, with D perhaps matching TRBD1 (5 bases). The CDR3 consists of 12 residues. CDR1 and CDR2 (germline): MDHEN, SYDVKM. The V end was cut by 6 bases, the J end by 11 bases, with 16 bases between. This CDR3 reads CASSLTEKGAFF. The CDR3 DNA reads TGTGCCAGCAGCCTGACAGAAAAGGGGGCTTTCTTT.

The genes are TRBV5-1 and TRBJ2-4, with 7 bases identical to TRBD1. Germline assignment: CDR1 SGHRS and CDR2 YFSETQ. This CDR3 is built from 14 residues. Trimming removed 7 bases from V and 0 bases from J; junction bases left unmatched: 4. In DNA form, the CDR3 reads TGCGCCAGCCAGGGGGATGTAGCCAAAAACATTCAGTACTTC. Translating it yields CASQGDVAKNIQYF.

V and J are TRBV4-1 and TRBJ2-4; weak D call: TRBD1 (6 bases). V was trimmed by 4 bases and J by 2 bases, leaving 21 bases between them. The germline V gene encodes CDR1 MGHRA and CDR2 YSYEKL. The CDR3 extends over 18 amino acids. CDR3 loop: CASSPGAPKGLTKNIQYF. CDR3 sequence (DNA): TGCGCCAGCAGCCCAGGGGCCCCCAAGGGGTTAACCAAAAACATTCAGTACTTC.

The genes are TRBV19 and TRBJ1-4, with 7 bases lining up with TRBD1. The CDR3 is made up of 15 amino acids. Germline values: CDR1 LNHDA, CDR2 SQIVND (reference sequence). The V segment lost 3 bases and the J segment 8 bases; nucleotides outside the gene matches: 9. CDR3 amino acids: CASSIWRQGKEKLFF. CDR3 DNA sequence: TGTGCCAGTAGTATCTGGAGACAGGGCAAAGAAAAACTGTTTTTT.

This clone was found once. J is TRBJ2-1 and V is TRBV28; D is unresolved. The CDR3 consists of 15 residues. Trimming pared 6 bases from V and 6 bases from J, leaving 18 bases between. Germline CDR1 is MDHEN and CDR2 is SYDVKM. The CDR3 is CASSSHLGSINEQFF. The CDR3 bases are TGTGCCAGCAGCTCACACCTGGGATCCATCAATGAGCAGTTCTTC.

The rearrangement joins TRBV18 to TRBJ2-1; no firm D call. The CDR3 is made up of 14 amino acids. CDR1 KGHSH and CDR2 LQKENI come from the germline V gene. Trimming shortened V by 0 bases and J by 8 bases, and 11 bases separated the two germline ends. The DNA of the CDR3 is TGTGCCAGCTCACCACCAGCTAGGGTTTATGAGCAGTTCTTC. Its protein product is CASSPPARVYEQFF.

The rearrangement joins TRBV2 to TRBJ1-1, with a possible D match to TRBD1 (5 bases). Germline values: CDR1 SNHLY, CDR2 FYNNEI. This CDR3 contains 15 residues. Trimming took 3 bases from V and 0 from J, leaving 11 bases between them. The CDR3 loop reads CASSEWGRVNTEAFF. In DNA, the CDR3 is TGTGCCAGCAGTGAGTGGGGCAGGGTGAACACTGAAGCTTTCTTT.

V usage is TRBV6-5 and J usage is TRBJ2-7; TRBD1 or TRBD2 may be the D gene (5 bases each). The V and J ends lost 5 bases and 6 bases respectively, with 20 bases between them. This CDR3 is built from 15 residues. Germline V lookup: CDR1 MNHEY, CDR2 SVGAGI. CDR3 amino acids: CASSTPRGATAEQYF. The CDR3 bases are TGTGCCAGCAGTACCCCACGAGGGGCGACGGCCGAGCAGTACTTC.

This chain links TRBV3-1 (or the pseudogene TRBV3-2) with TRBJ2-7; D unresolved. There are 12 residues in the CDR3. V lost 1 base and J 4 bases, leaving 5 bases between the germline ends. CDR1 LGHDT and CDR2 YNNKEL come from the germline V gene (reference sequence). The CDR3 protein is CASSQGDYEQYF. Written as DNA, the CDR3 is TGTGCCAGCAGCCAAGGGGATTACGAGCAGTACTTC.

The CDR3 coding sequence is TGCGCCAGCAGCTTGCGGGGGACAGGGCATATTAACTATGGCTACACCTTC. The encoded protein is CASSLRGTGHINYGYTF. The chain links TRBV5-1 to TRBJ1-2, with 9 nucleotides matching TRBD1. Germline lookup yields CDR1 SGHRS and CDR2 YFSETQ. With V trimmed by 1 base and J by 1 base, 8 bases remained unmatched. The CDR3 loop spans 17 amino acids.

This chain uses TRBV27 with TRBJ2-1; tentatively, D is TRBD2 (7 bases). Deletions cut 3 bases from V and 0 bases from J, with 12 bases between. The CDR3 runs to 16 residues. Germline V gene sequence: CDR1 MNHEY, CDR2 SMNVEV (reference sequence). CDR3: CASSLVRGGSYNEQFF. The DNA for the CDR3 is TGTGCCAGCAGTTTGGTTAGGGGGGGCTCCTACAATGAGCAGTTCTTC.

The chain links TRBV28 to TRBJ2-1; D is ambiguous. The CDR3 runs 13 residues. Germline lookup yields CDR1 MDHEN and CDR2 SYDVKM. V was pared by 6 bases and J by 9 bases, with 15 bases between. Written as DNA, the CDR3 is TGTGCCAGCAGAAATAATTTTCTTAGTGAGCAGTTCTTC. Translating gives CASRNNFLSEQFF.

This rearrangement joins TRBV2 to TRBJ1-1; tentative D call: TRBD1 (5 bases). The CDR3 covers 10 residues. Germline lookup yields CDR1 SNHLY and CDR2 FYNNEI. Trimming cost V 7 bases and J 9 bases, with 9 bases left between them. This chain's CDR3 is CASKKGKAFF. The CDR3 DNA reads as TGTGCCAGCAAGAAGGGGAAAGCTTTCTTT.

The table lists this clone with a count of one. The V call is TRBV28, the J call TRBJ1-6; the match to TRBD1 covers 11 bases. The germline V gene encodes CDR1 MDHEN and CDR2 SYDVKM. Trimming removed 6 bases from V and 0 bases from J; junction bases left unmatched: 4. This CDR3 comprises 17 residues. CDR3: CASRWDRGSSYNSPLHF. For the CDR3, the DNA is TGTGCCAGCAGATGGGACAGGGGGAGCTCCTATAATTCACCCCTCCACTTT.

This clone was seen just once. The chain carries TRBV9 and TRBJ1-3; 11 nucleotides line up with TRBD1. Germline CDR1 is SGDLS and CDR2 is YYNGEE. J lost 5 bases, V lost 3 bases, and 4 bases had no gene match. The CDR3 runs to 15 residues. The CDR3: CASSAGTGGRNTIYF. DNA for the CDR3: TGTGCCAGCAGCGCCGGGACAGGGGGAAGAAACACCATATATTTT.